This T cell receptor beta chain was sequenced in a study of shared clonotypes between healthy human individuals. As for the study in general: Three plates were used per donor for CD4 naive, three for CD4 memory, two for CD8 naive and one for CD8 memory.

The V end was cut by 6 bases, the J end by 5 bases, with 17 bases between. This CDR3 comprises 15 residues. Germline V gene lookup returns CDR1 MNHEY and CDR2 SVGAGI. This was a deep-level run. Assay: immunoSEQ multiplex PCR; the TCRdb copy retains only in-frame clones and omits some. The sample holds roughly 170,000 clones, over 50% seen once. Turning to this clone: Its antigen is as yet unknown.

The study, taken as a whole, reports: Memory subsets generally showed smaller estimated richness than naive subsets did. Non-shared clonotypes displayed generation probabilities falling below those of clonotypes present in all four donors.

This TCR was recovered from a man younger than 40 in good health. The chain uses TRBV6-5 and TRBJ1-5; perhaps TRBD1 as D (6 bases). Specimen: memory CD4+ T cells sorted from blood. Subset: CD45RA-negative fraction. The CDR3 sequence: CASSLSGTQDQPQHF. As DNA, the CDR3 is TGTGCCAGCAGCTTATCCGGGACACAGGATCAGCCCCAGCATTTT.